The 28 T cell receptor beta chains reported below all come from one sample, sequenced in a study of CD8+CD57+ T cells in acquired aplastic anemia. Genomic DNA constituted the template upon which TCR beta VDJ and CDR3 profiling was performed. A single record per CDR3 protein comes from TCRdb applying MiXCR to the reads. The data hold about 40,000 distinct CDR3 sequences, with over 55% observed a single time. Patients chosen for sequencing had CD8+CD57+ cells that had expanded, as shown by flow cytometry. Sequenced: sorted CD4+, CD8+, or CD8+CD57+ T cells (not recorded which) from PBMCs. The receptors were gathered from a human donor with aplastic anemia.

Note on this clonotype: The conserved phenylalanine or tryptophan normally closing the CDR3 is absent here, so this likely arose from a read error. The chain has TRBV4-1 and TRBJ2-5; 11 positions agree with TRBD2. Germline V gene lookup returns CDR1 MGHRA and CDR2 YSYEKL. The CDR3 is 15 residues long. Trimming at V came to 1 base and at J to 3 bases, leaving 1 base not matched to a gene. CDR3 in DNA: TGCGCCAGCAGCCAAGGACTAGCGGGGAAAGAGACCCAGTACATC. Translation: CASSQGLAGKETQYI.

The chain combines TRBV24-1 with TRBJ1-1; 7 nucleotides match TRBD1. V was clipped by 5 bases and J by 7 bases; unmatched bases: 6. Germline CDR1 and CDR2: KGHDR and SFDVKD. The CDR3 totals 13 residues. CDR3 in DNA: TGTGCCACCAGTGCTCTGGACAGGAGTGAAGCTTTCTTT. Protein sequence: CATSALDRSEAFF.

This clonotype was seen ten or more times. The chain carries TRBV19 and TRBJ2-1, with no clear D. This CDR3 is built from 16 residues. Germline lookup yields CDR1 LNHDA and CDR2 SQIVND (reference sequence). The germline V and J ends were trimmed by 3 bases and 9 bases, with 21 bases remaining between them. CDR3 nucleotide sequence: TGTGCCAGTAGTATGTGGGCCGACGGTTCCCGCGGTGAGCAGTTCTTC. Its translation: CASSMWADGSRGEQFF.

The CDR3 sequence is CASSVGGETQYF. The DNA for the CDR3 is TGTGCCAGCAGTGTGGGAGGAGAGACCCAGTACTTC. The V gene is TRBV2, the J gene TRBJ2-5; D may be TRBD2 (6 bases). There are 12 residues in the CDR3. The V end was cut by 4 bases, the J end by 4 bases, with 7 bases between. CDR1 SNHLY and CDR2 FYNNEI come from the germline V gene.

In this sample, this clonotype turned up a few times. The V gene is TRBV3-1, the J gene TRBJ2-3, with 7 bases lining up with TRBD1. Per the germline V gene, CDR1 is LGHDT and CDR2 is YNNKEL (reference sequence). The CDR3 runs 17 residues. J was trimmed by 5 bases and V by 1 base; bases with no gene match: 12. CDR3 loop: CASSQARTGELLDTQYF. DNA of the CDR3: TGTGCCAGCAGCCAAGCCCGGACAGGAGAACTTTTAGATACGCAGTATTTT.

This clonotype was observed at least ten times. CDR3 coding DNA: TGTGCCAGCAGCTTGCGCAGGGGACGGAACTCTGGAAACACCATATATTTT. Encoded protein: CASSLRRGRNSGNTIYF. This sequence joins TRBV5-4 and TRBJ1-3; tentatively, D is TRBD1 (6 bases). Germline lookup yields CDR1 SGHNT and CDR2 YYREEE (reference sequence). CDR3 size: 17 residues. V was clipped by 1 base and J by 0 bases, with 14 bases between them.

DNA for the CDR3: TGTGCCATCAGTGCAGGTCGACAGGGGGTAAAGGATGGCTACACCTTC. It specifies CAISAGRQGVKDGYTF. This chain joins TRBV10-3 and TRBJ1-2, with 9 positions matching TRBD1. The V and J ends lost 4 bases and 6 bases, in that order; junction bases with no gene match: 12. Per the germline V gene, CDR1 is ENHRY and CDR2 is SYGVKD. The CDR3 runs to 16 residues.

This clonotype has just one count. The CDR3 is CASSAFCGDEQYF. The CDR3 bases are TGTGCCAGCAGTGCCTTTTGCGGGGACGAGCAGTACTTC. The chain is built from TRBV2 and TRBJ2-7, with a weak D call TRBD2 (6 bases). CDR1 and CDR2 from the germline V gene are SNHLY and FYNNEI. Trimming stripped 4 bases from V and 5 bases from J, with 12 bases between. The CDR3 contains 13 residues.

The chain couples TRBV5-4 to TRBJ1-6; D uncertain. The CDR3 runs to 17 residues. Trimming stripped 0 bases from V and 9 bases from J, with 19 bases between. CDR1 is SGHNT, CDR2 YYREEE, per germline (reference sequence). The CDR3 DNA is TGTGCCAGCAGCTTGGCCCTTCCGTCAGGTACAAGTTCACCCCTCCACTTT. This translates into CASSLALPSGTSSPLHF.

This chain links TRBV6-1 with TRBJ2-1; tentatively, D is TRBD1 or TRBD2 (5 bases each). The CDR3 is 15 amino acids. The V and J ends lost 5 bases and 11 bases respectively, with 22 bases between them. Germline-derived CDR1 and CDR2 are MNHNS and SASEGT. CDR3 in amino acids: CASSLSGPGPVKQFF. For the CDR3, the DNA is TGTGCCAGCAGTCTGAGCGGTCCGGGGCCTGTTAAGCAGTTCTTC.

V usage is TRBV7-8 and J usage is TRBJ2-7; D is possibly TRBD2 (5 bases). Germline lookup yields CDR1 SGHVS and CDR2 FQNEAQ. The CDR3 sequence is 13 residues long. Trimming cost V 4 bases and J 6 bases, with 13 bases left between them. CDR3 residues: CASSSPGTVEQYF. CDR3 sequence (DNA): TGTGCCAGCAGCTCCCCGGGAACTGTCGAGCAGTACTTC.

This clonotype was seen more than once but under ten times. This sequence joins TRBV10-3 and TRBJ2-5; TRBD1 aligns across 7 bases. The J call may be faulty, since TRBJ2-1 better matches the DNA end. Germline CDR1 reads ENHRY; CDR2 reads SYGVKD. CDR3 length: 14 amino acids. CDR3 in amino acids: CAISERTGDNEQFF. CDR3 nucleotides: TGTGCCATCAGTGAGCGGACAGGCGACAATGAGCAGTTCTTC.

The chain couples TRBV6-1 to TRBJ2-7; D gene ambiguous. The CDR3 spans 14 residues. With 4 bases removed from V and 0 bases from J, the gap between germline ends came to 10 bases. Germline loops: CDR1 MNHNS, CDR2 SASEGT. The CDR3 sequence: CASSATAYSYEQYF. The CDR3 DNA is TGTGCCAGCAGTGCGACGGCCTACTCCTACGAGCAGTACTTC.

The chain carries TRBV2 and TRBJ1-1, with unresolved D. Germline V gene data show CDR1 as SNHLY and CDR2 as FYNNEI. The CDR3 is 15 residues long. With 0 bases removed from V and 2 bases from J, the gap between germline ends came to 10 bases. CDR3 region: CASSEAGRQNTEAFF. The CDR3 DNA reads TGTGCCAGCAGTGAAGCCGGGAGACAAAACACTGAAGCTTTCTTT.

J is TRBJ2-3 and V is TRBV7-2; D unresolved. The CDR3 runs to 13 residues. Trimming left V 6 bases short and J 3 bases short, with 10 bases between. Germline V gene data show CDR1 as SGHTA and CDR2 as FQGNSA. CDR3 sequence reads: CASSQTRTDTQYF. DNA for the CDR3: TGTGCCAGCAGTCAAACCCGGACAGATACGCAGTATTTT.

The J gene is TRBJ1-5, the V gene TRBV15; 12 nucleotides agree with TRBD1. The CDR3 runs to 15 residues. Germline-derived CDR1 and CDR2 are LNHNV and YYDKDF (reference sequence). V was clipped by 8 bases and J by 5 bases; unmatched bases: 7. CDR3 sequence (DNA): TGTGCCACCCGTCCCGGGACAGGGGGCTATCAGCCCCAGCATTTT. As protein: CATRPGTGGYQPQHF. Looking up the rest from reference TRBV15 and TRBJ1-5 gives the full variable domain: DAMVIQNPRYQVTQFGKPVTLSCSQTLNHNVMYWYQQKSSQAPKLLFHYYDKDFNNEADTPDNFQSRRPNTSFCFLDIRSPGLGDTAMYLCATRPGTGGYQPQHFGDGTRLSIL.

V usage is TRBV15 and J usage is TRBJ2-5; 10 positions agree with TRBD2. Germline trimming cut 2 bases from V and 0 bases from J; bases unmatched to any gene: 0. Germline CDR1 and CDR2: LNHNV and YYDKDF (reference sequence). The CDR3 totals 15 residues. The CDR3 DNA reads TGTGCCACCAGCAGACTAGCGGGGGACCAAGAGACCCAGTACTTC. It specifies CATSRLAGDQETQYF.

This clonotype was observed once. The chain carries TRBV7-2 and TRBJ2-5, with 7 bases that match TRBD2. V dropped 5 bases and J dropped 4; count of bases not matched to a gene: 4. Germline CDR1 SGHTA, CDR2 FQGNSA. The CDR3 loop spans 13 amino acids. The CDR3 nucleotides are TGTGCCAGCAGCCCTACGGGGGGAGAGACCCAGTACTTC. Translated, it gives CASSPTGGETQYF.

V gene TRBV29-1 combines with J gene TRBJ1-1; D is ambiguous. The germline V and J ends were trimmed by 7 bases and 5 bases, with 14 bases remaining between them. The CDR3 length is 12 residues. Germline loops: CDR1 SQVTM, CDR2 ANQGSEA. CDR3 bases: TGCAGCGCCCACAACTGGGGAACTGAAGCTTTCTTT. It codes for CSAHNWGTEAFF.

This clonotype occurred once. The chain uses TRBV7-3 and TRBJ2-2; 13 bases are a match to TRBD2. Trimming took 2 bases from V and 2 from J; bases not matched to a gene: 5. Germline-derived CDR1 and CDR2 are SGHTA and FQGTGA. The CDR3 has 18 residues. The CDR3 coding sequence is TGTGCCAGCAGCTTACTCGGACTAGCGGGAGTTAACACCGGGGAGCTGTTTTTT. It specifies CASSLLGLAGVNTGELFF. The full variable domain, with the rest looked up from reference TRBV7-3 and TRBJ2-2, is GAGVSQTPSNKVTEKGKYVELRCDPISGHTALYWYRQSLGQGPEFLIYFQGTGAADDSGLPNDRFFAVRPEGSVSTLKIQRTERGDSAVYLCASSLLGLAGVNTGELFFGEGSRLTVL.

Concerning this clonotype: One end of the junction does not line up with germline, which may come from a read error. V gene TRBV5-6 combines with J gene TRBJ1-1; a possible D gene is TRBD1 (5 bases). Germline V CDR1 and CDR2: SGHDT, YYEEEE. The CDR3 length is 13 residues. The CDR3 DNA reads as TGTGCCAGCAGCTGGGGGACGGACACTGGAGCTTTCTTT. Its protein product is CASSWGTDTGAFF.

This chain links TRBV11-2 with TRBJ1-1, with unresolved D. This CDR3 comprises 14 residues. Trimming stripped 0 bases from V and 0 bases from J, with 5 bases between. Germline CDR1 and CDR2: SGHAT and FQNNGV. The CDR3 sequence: CASSLDGVNTEAFF. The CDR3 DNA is TGTGCCAGCAGCTTAGACGGGGTGAACACTGAAGCTTTCTTT.

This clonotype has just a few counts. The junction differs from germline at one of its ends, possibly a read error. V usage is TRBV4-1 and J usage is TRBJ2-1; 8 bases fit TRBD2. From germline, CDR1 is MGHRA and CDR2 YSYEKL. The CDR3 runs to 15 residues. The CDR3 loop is CASSHEGLAGNEQLF. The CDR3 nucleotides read TGCGCCAGCAGCCATGAGGGTCTAGCGGGCAATGAGCAGCTCTTC.

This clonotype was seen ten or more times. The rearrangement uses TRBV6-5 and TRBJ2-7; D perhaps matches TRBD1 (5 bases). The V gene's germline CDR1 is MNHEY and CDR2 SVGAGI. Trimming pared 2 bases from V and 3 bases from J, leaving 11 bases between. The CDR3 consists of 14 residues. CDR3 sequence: CASSYVQGNYEQYF. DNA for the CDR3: TGTGCCAGCAGTTACGTGCAGGGTAACTACGAGCAGTACTTC.

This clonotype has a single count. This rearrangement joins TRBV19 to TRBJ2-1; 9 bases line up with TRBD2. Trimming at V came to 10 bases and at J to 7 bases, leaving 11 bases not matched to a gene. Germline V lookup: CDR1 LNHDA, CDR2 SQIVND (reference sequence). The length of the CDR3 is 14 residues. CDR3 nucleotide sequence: TGTGCCACCCAGCTTAGCGGGGGAAGTAATGAGCAGTTCTTC. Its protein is CATQLSGGSNEQFF.

CDR3 DNA sequence: TGTGCCAGCAGCACCCGGGATTTGAGGAGCAATGAGCAGTTCTTC. Translation: CASSTRDLRSNEQFF. This sequence joins TRBV2 and TRBJ2-1; tentatively, D is TRBD2 (5 bases). The length of the CDR3 is 15 residues. Germline V gene lookup returns CDR1 SNHLY and CDR2 FYNNEI. Trimming pared 6 bases from V and 6 bases from J, leaving 18 bases between.

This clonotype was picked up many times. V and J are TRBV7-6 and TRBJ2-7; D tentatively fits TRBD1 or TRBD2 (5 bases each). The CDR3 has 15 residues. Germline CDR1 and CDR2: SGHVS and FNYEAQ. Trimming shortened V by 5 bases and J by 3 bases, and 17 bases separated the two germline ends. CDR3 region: CASSPEVGGYYEQYF. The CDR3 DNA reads TGTGCCAGCAGCCCCGAAGTTGGGGGATACTACGAGCAGTACTTC.

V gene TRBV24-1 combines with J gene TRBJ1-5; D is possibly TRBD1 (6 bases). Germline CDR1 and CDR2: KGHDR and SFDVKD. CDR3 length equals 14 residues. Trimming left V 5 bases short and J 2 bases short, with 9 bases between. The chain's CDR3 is CATSARGGNQPQHF. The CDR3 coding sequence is TGTGCCACCAGTGCCAGGGGAGGCAATCAGCCCCAGCATTTT.